The sequence of this T cell receptor (beta chain) was determined in a study of blood T cell repertoires in COVID-19 (dated by TCRdb to between 2020 and 2021). As for the study more broadly: Samples from collaborators originated in the United States, Italy and Spain and spanned both the acute and convalescent phases of COVID-19. The material from the prospective study consisted of cDNA or gDNA derived from T cells, B-cell-depleted T cells, or PBMCs. Subjects who had been exposed to COVID-19, were actively infected with it, or had recovered from it provided the deeply sampled blood TCRbeta repertoires that made up the dataset. A freely available public database, intended as a resource for researchers studying the immune response to SARS-CoV-2, is where the repertoires were released. Samples were obtained from the ongoing ImmuneRACE study (first 160 participants) and from 950 to 1,500 subjects provided by 6 global collaborators. The sample metadata nearly always contained a de-identified subject ID, COVID-19 status, age in years and sex. Where available, HLA class I and class II types were obtained from metadata supplied by the sample provider rather than from assay-based typing.

TCRbeta CDR3 regions were amplified from genomic DNA by means of the immunoSEQ Assay, a bias-controlled multiplex PCR. The original methods were these. The number of nucleated cells in each sample was estimated by amplification of reference gene primers within the assay. To quantify the absolute abundance of each unique TCRbeta CDR3 rearrangement, sequence reads were collapsed and filtered. For each sample, productive Simpson clonality was calculated by taking the square root of Simpson's diversity index across productive rearrangements. Imported from immuneACCESS, the table was reduced by TCRdb to in-frame sequences with V and J called. These copies leave out some clones; in studies compared against another copy, an unresolved V gene accounts for under half, and the cause of the remainder is not known. That table supplies the V and J calls and clone size; D and trimming were determined from the DNA. This sample comprises around 62,000 clones, 84% of them detected only once. The top ten clones comprise 7.5% to 9% of the sample.

General study outcomes and caveats: The quantity of clinical and demographic metadata differed by source and by participant and was supplied without curation.

The CDR3 starts with the cysteine, ends with the phenylalanine, and has 13 residues. The CDR3 DNA has 39 bases and is translated from base 1. Relative to germline, V is missing 3 bases and J is missing 5 bases, with 3 bases of the junction outside any gene match. From a lookup of the germline V gene, CDR1 and CDR2 are KGHSH and LQKENI. The collaborating institutions used their own protocols to collect whole blood in K2EDTA tubes. For TCRbeta analysis, collaborators shipped samples as frozen whole blood, isolated PBMCs, or DNA extracted from either of those sample types. About this clone itself: Its antigen is not yet known. Base qualities are not recorded, but no much larger clone differs from it by a single base.

The source of this sequence is a man aged 50 to 60 with active COVID-19. The chain is made from TRBV18 and TRBJ2-5, with 7 bases in between that match TRBD2. Sequenced input: peripheral blood. The sequence in DNA is TGTGCCAGCTCACCGGCGGGAGTGGAGACCCAGTACTTC. This yields the protein CASSPAGVETQYF.